The 9 T cell receptor beta chains listed next were all sequenced from one sample in a study of radiation and T cells in renal cell carcinoma. Time point here: blood 2 weeks post-SBRT. Regarding treatment: 15 Gy SBRT to primary tumor, nephrectomy 4 weeks later. Clones were sequenced by immunoSEQ multiplex PCR, and TCRdb holds only the in-frame ones, with some missing. The sample consists of fewer than 150,000 clones, around nine tenths of them appearing once. The starting material was blood, obtained from a patient whose treatment included radiotherapy and nephrectomy. The receptor source for this set is a woman aged 70 to 79 with renal cell carcinoma.

The CDR3 region has the DNA TGTGCCAGCAGTTCGACAGGGGTAATCTCCTACGAGCAGTACTTC. Translated, it gives CASSSTGVISYEQYF. This chain links TRBV25-1 with TRBJ2-7; 8 bases map to TRBD1. CDR1 is MGHDK and CDR2 is SYGVNS in the germline V gene. The V segment lost 5 bases and the J segment 0 bases; nucleotides outside the gene matches: 6. The CDR3 runs 15 residues.

The V call is TRBV15, the J call TRBJ1-3; D not resolved. The V end was cut by 0 bases, the J end by 0 bases, with 6 bases between. The V gene's germline CDR1 is LNHNV and CDR2 YYDKDF (reference sequence). The CDR3 consists of 15 residues. The CDR3 loop is CATSRDEGSGNTIYF. CDR3 DNA sequence: TGTGCCACCAGCAGAGATGAGGGCTCTGGAAACACCATATATTTT.

In its sample, this clone was seen once. The chain recombines TRBV15 with TRBJ2-5; 8 bases are shared with TRBD1. The CDR3 length is 15 residues. V gave up 4 bases and J gave up 3 bases; unmatched junction bases: 7. Germline CDR1 reads LNHNV; CDR2 reads YYDKDF (reference sequence). The CDR3 DNA reads as TGTGCCACCAGCACCGGACAGGGTTCCGAAGAGACCCAGTACTTC. Protein sequence: CATSTGQGSEETQYF. Supplemented by reference TRBV15 and TRBJ2-5, the full variable domain reads DAMVIQNPRYQVTQFGKPVTLSCSQTLNHNVMYWYQQKSSQAPKLLFHYYDKDFNNEADTPDNFQSRRPNTSFCFLDIRSPGLGDTAMYLCATSTGQGSEETQYFGPGTRLLVL.

The chain joins TRBV5-4 to TRBJ2-5; 7 nucleotides match TRBD2. The germline gives CDR1 SGHNT, CDR2 YYREEE (reference sequence). CDR3 length: 15 residues. Unmatched junction bases numbered 11, after V lost 4 bases and J lost 5 bases. CDR3 nucleotide sequence: TGTGCCAGCAGCGTAGCTTGGCAGGGAGGGGAGACCCAGTACTTC. Its translation is CASSVAWQGGETQYF.

This chain connects TRBV5-5 to TRBJ2-7, with a possible D match to TRBD2 (6 bases). The CDR3 is made up of 14 amino acids. Germline CDR1 reads SGHKS; CDR2 reads YYEKEE (reference sequence). The V and J ends lost 4 bases and 2 bases respectively, with 13 bases between them. CDR3 coding DNA: TGTGCCAGCAGCCGCGGGGACGGAGCCTACGAGCAGTACTTC. As protein: CASSRGDGAYEQYF.

The table lists this clone with a count of one. The chain links TRBV5-5 to TRBJ1-4, with a possible D match to TRBD1 (5 bases). The CDR3 is made up of 16 amino acids. Trimming took 0 bases from V and 6 from J, leaving 15 bases between them. Per germline, CDR1 SGHKS and CDR2 YYEKEE (reference sequence). The CDR3 coding sequence is TGTGCCAGCAGCTTGGTCGATCGGACAACCCATGAAAAACTGTTTTTT. Translation gives CASSLVDRTTHEKLFF.

This chain links TRBV5-6 with TRBJ2-5; D gene ambiguous. There are 13 residues in the CDR3. Trimming pared 2 bases from V and 2 bases from J, leaving 7 bases between. Germline V CDR1 and CDR2: SGHDT, YYEEEE. The CDR3 DNA is TGTGCCAGCAGCTTTCCTAGTCAAGAGACCCAGTACTTC. Amino acid sequence: CASSFPSQETQYF.

The chain uses TRBV7-2 and TRBJ2-1; 16 positions agree with TRBD2. CDR3 size: 17 residues. CDR1 and CDR2 from the germline V gene are SGHTA and FQGNSA. V gave up 6 bases and J gave up 1 base; unmatched junction bases: 3. This chain's CDR3 is CASRTGLAGGSYNEQFF. The CDR3 DNA follows: TGTGCCAGCAGGACGGGACTAGCGGGGGGGTCCTACAATGAGCAGTTCTTC. Drawing the rest from reference TRBV7-2 and TRBJ2-1, the complete variable domain is GAGVSQSPSNKVTEKGKDVELRCDPISGHTALYWYRQSLGQGLEFLIYFQGNSAPDKSGLPSDRFSAERTGGSVSTLTIQRTQQEDSAVYLCASRTGLAGGSYNEQFFGPGTRLTVL.

The chain is built from TRBV4-2 and TRBJ2-1, with D unresolved. V lost 0 bases, J lost 0 bases, and 6 bases lay in between. CDR1 is LGHNA and CDR2 is YNFKEQ in the germline V gene. This CDR3 has 15 amino acids. The CDR3 loop is CASSQEVSSYNEQFF. The CDR3 nucleotides read TGTGCCAGCAGCCAAGAGGTGAGCTCCTACAATGAGCAGTTCTTC.